Below are 20 T cell receptor beta chains sequenced from a single sample in a study of T-cell reconstitution after alpha-beta-depleted transplantation in children. Unique molecular identifiers were incorporated when the TCRbeta library was constructed. MiXCR was run by TCRdb on the PCR reads, yielding one entry per CDR3 protein. The sample consists of about 120,000 distinct CDR3 sequences, about 9.4% of them appearing once. The source was PBMCs, collected before TCRalphabeta/CD19-depleted stem cell transplant. The source is a boy aged 2-9 years with acute lymphoblastic leukemia, due to receive a stem cell transplant.

In its sample, this clonotype was seen many times. V usage is TRBV12-3 or TRBV12-4 and J usage is TRBJ2-5, with 9 bases lining up with TRBD2. The CDR3 spans 16 residues. Trimming took 2 bases from V and 4 from J; bases not matched to a gene: 8. This chain's CDR3 is CASSLWREGRGETQYF. CDR3 sequence (DNA): TGTGCCAGCAGTTTATGGCGGGAGGGCCGTGGAGAGACCCAGTACTTC.

This clonotype was observed at least ten times. The chain recombines TRBV20-1 with TRBJ2-3; 8 nucleotides line up with TRBD2. The CDR3 totals 15 residues. Trimming removed 0 bases from V and 4 bases from J; junction bases left unmatched: 6. CDR1 and CDR2 (germline): DFQATT, SNEGSKA (reference sequence). The CDR3 loop reads CSAREAGVRADTQYF. The CDR3 bases are TGCAGTGCTAGAGAAGCGGGAGTGAGGGCAGATACGCAGTATTTT.

In this sample, this clonotype turned up many times. V gene TRBV20-1 combines with J gene TRBJ2-2; 7 nucleotides match TRBD2. V lost 6 bases and J lost 5; bases outside the gene matches: 3. Germline-derived CDR1 and CDR2 are DFQATT and SNEGSKA (reference sequence). The CDR3 extends over 12 amino acids. CDR3 DNA: TGCAGTGCGACTAGCCGGACCGGGGAGCTGTTTTTT. Translation: CSATSRTGELFF.

V usage is TRBV14 and J usage is TRBJ2-5, with D perhaps TRBD2 (6 bases). CDR3 length: 16 residues. Trimming removed 3 bases at V and 4 bases at J, with 18 bases between. Per the germline V gene, CDR1 is SGHDN and CDR2 is FVKESK. CDR3 in DNA: TGTGCCAGCAGCCACCACCTTACGGACGGGAGAGAGACCCAGTACTTC. Translation: CASSHHLTDGRETQYF.

The rearrangement uses TRBV20-1 and TRBJ2-7, with 8 bases fitting TRBD2. The junction had 9 bases not matched to a gene; V was cut back by 2 bases and J by 0 bases. This CDR3 spans 16 amino acids. Germline CDR1 is DFQATT and CDR2 is SNEGSKA (reference sequence). The CDR3 nucleotides read TGCAGTGCTAGAAACTTCCAGCGGGAGCGCTCCTACGAGCAGTACTTC. This sequence encodes CSARNFQRERSYEQYF.

Many counts were recorded for this clonotype. V gene TRBV7-3 combines with J gene TRBJ2-6, with 9 bases identical to TRBD2. With 5 bases clipped from V and 0 bases from J, the junction kept 8 bases outside the gene matches. The CDR3 covers 18 residues. Germline CDR1 and CDR2: SGHTA and FQGTGA. The CDR3 DNA sequence: TGTGCCAGCAGCAGAGAGGGACTAGCTTCCTCTGGGGCCAACGTCCTGACTTTC. The encoded protein is CASSREGLASSGANVLTF.

This rearrangement joins TRBV21-1 to TRBJ1-2; the D call in the table, TRBD1, was not verified against the DNA. TRBV21-1 is assigned pseudogene status. The CDR3 totals 16 residues. CDR3 loop: CASSRKTGGRGYGYTF. In DNA form, the CDR3 reads TGTGCCAGCAGCAGAAAGACGGGGGGAAGAGGCTATGGCTACACCTTC.

The CDR3 loop reads CASRATSGSLAGELFF. CDR3 coding DNA: TGCGCCAGCAGAGCGACCAGCGGGAGTCTCGCCGGGGAGCTGTTTTTT. This chain links TRBV5-1 with TRBJ2-2, with 8 nucleotides matching TRBD2. The CDR3 totals 16 residues. The V segment lost 5 bases and the J segment 6 bases; nucleotides outside the gene matches: 12. Germline CDR1 reads SGHRS; CDR2 reads YFSETQ.

This chain links TRBV5-1 with TRBJ2-2, with no clear D. This CDR3 has 14 residues. Germline CDR1 reads SGHRS; CDR2 reads YFSETQ. V was trimmed by 4 bases and J by 7 bases, leaving 14 bases between them. The CDR3 region is CASSLLYSGGELFF. The CDR3 DNA sequence: TGCGCCAGCAGCCTCCTCTACTCAGGCGGGGAGCTGTTTTTT.

V and J are TRBV20-1 and TRBJ2-5, with 9 bases matching TRBD2. This CDR3 contains 16 residues. The junction had 11 bases not matched to a gene; V was cut back by 1 base and J by 5 bases. Germline assignment: CDR1 DFQATT and CDR2 SNEGSKA (reference sequence). The CDR3 sequence is CSARGDSGRGEETQYF. CDR3 DNA sequence: TGCAGTGCTAGAGGCGATAGCGGGAGAGGGGAGGAGACCCAGTACTTC.

This clonotype was picked up a small number of times. This chain links TRBV5-1 with TRBJ2-2; 9 positions match TRBD1. Germline CDR1 and CDR2: SGHRS and YFSETQ. The CDR3 covers 17 residues. V was pared by 3 bases and J by 6 bases, with 12 bases of the junction left unmatched. CDR3 protein: CASSSLPRDRDAGELFF. CDR3 nucleotide sequence: TGCGCCAGCAGCTCCCTACCCCGGGACAGGGATGCCGGGGAGCTGTTTTTT.

V usage is TRBV5-3 and J usage is TRBJ1-1, with a tentative D call TRBD1 (5 bases). TRBV5-3 carries the ORF label, with uncertain function. The CDR3 contains 17 residues. Trimming removed 9 bases at V and 0 bases at J, with 24 bases between. The CDR3 DNA reads TGTGCCATGAGCTTGGGACTACATCGTTTCATGAACACTGAAGCTTTCTTT. It translates to CAMSLGLHRFMNTEAFF.

This clonotype was picked up a small number of times. The chain joins TRBV20-1 to TRBJ2-2; 8 bases are a match to TRBD2. Looked up from germline, CDR1 is DFQATT and CDR2 is SNEGSKA (reference sequence). The CDR3 length is 15 residues. V shed 0 bases and J 3 bases; nucleotides not matched to a gene: 3. CDR3 in amino acids: CSARDLTSDTGELFF. The CDR3 DNA reads as TGCAGTGCTAGAGATTTGACTAGCGACACCGGGGAGCTGTTTTTT.

The chain couples TRBV2 to TRBJ2-3; weak D call: TRBD2 (5 bases). Between the trimmed V and J ends, which lost 10 bases and 3 bases, there was a span of 20 bases. Germline CDR1 is SNHLY and CDR2 is FYNNEI. The CDR3 is made up of 15 amino acids. The CDR3 nucleotides are TGTGCCACCATCCGGCCAAGCGGCTTGACAGATACGCAGTATTTT. As protein: CATIRPSGLTDTQYF.

The chain combines TRBV21-1 with TRBJ1-4; the D call of TRBD1 is as the table states it, not checked on the DNA. TRBV21-1 represents a pseudogene. This CDR3 contains 17 residues. The CDR3 nucleotides are TGTGCCAGCAGCAAAGAAGCCGCTTGGACAGGGTTGGAAAAACTGTTTTTT. Its protein is CASSKEAAWTGLEKLFF.

This clonotype was seen more than once but under ten times. The chain combines TRBV7-6 with TRBJ1-1; D is possibly TRBD1 (6 bases). The V and J ends lost 5 bases and 6 bases respectively, with 13 bases between them. The CDR3 consists of 13 residues. Germline V gene data show CDR1 as SGHVS and CDR2 as FNYEAQ. The CDR3, as DNA: TGTGCCAGCAGCCAAGGGGGAGCAGCTGAAGCTTTCTTT. Translating gives CASSQGGAAEAFF.

This clonotype was recorded at least ten times. The rearrangement joins TRBV5-1 to TRBJ1-1, with a tentative D call TRBD1 (6 bases). The CDR3 length is 14 residues. Trimming took off 5 bases at V and 1 base at J, with 12 bases between the two ends. The germline V gene encodes CDR1 SGHRS and CDR2 YFSETQ. CDR3 in DNA: TGCGCCAGCAGTTCCAGGACAGCGAACACTGAAGCTTTCTTT. Its translation is CASSSRTANTEAFF.

This clonotype occurred a few times. The CDR3 here is CASSLYTGAPTEAFF. The CDR3 nucleotides read TGTGCCAGCAGTCTATATACAGGGGCCCCCACTGAAGCTTTCTTT. The chain combines TRBV2 with TRBJ1-1; TRBD1 agrees at 7 bases. Germline assignment: CDR1 SNHLY and CDR2 FYNNEI. The CDR3 runs to 15 residues. With V trimmed by 5 bases and J by 4 bases, 10 bases remained unmatched.

This clonotype was picked up a small number of times. The J gene is TRBJ1-2, the V gene TRBV12-3 or TRBV12-4, with D possibly being TRBD1 (6 bases). The CDR3 is made up of 11 amino acids. V dropped 7 bases and J dropped 6 bases, with 9 bases sitting between them. CDR3 sequence: CASTGGDGYTF. The CDR3, as DNA: TGTGCCAGCACGGGGGGCGATGGCTACACCTTC.

This clonotype has just a few counts. The chain recombines TRBV7-6 with TRBJ1-6, with 7 bases fitting TRBD1. Germline V CDR1 and CDR2: SGHVS, FNYEAQ. This CDR3 is built from 15 residues. V lost 4 bases and J lost 4; bases outside the gene matches: 4. The CDR3 sequence is CASSSSTGYNSPLHF. The CDR3 nucleotides read TGTGCCAGCAGCTCGTCGACAGGGTATAATTCACCCCTCCACTTT.